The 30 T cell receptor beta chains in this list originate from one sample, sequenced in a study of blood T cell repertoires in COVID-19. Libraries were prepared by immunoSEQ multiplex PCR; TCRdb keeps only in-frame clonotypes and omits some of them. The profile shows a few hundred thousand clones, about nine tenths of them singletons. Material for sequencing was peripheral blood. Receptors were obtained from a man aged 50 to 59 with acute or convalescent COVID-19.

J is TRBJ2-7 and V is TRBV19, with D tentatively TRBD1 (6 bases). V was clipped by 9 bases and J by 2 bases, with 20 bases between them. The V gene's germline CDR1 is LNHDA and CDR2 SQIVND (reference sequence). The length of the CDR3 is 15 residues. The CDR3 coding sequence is TGTGCCAGCGCTAGGGGCATTCAGGGGACCTACGAGCAGTACTTC. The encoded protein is CASARGIQGTYEQYF.

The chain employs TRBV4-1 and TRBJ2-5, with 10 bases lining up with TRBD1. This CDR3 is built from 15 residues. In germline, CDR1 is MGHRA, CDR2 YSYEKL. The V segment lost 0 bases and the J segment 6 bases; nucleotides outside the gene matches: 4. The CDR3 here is CASSQEMDRGKTQYF. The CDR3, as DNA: TGCGCCAGCAGCCAAGAGATGGACAGGGGGAAGACCCAGTACTTC.

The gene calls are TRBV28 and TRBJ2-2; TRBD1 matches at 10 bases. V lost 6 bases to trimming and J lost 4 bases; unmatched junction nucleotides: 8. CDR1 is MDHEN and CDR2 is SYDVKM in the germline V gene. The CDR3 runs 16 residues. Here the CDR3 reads CASRSGTGVSTGELFF. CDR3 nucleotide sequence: TGTGCCAGCAGGTCCGGGACAGGGGTTTCCACCGGGGAGCTGTTTTTT.

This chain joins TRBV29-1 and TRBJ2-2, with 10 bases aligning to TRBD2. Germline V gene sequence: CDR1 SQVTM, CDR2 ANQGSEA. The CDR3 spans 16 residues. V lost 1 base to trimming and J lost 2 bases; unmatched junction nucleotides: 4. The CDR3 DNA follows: TGCAGCGTTGAAGCTAGCGGGGGCCCTAACACCGGGGAGCTGTTTTTT. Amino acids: CSVEASGGPNTGELFF.

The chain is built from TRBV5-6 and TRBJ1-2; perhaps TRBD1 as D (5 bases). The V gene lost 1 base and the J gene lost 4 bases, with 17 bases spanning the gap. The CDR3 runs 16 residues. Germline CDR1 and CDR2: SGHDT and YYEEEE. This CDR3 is CASSLSGAGKAYGYTF. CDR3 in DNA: TGTGCCAGCAGCTTGAGTGGTGCAGGGAAGGCCTATGGCTACACCTTC.

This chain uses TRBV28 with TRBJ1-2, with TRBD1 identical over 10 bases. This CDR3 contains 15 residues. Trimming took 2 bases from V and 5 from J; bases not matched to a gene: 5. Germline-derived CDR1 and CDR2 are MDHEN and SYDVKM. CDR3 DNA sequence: TGTGCCAGCAGTTTAAGGGGGACAGGGGAGTATGGCTACACCTTC. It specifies CASSLRGTGEYGYTF.

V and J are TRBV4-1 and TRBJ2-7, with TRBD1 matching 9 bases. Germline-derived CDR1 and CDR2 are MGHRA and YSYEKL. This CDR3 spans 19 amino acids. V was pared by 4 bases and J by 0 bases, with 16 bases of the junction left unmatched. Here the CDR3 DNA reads TGCGCCAGCAGCCTACCCATCGGGACAGGGTCGAGCCTCTCCTACGAGCAGTACTTC. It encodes CASSLPIGTGSSLSYEQYF.

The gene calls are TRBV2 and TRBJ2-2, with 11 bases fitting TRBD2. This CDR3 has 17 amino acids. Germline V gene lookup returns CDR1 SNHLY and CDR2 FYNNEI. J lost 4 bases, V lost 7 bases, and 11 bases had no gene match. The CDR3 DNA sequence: TGTGCCAGCAACTCGCCGACTAGCGGGGTATTCACCGGGGAGCTGTTTTTT. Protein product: CASNSPTSGVFTGELFF.

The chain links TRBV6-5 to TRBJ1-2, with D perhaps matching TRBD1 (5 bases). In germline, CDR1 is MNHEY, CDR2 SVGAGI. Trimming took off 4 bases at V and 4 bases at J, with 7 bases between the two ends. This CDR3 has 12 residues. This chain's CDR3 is CASSSGGYGYTF. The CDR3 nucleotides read TGTGCCAGCAGTTCCGGGGGCTATGGCTACACCTTC.

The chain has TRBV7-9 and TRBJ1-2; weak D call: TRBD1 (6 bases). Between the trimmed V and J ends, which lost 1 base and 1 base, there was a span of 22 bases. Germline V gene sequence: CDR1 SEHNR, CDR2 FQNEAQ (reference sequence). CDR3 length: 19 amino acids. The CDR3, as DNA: TGTGCCAGCAGCTTAGATACCCTGAGGACAGCCAGCAATAACTATGGCTACACCTTC. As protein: CASSLDTLRTASNNYGYTF.

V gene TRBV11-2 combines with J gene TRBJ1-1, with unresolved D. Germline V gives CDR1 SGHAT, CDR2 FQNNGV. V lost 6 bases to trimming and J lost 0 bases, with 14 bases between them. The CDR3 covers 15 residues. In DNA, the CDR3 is TGTGCCAGCAGATCAGGATACGGGATGAACACTGAAGCTTTCTTT. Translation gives CASRSGYGMNTEAFF.

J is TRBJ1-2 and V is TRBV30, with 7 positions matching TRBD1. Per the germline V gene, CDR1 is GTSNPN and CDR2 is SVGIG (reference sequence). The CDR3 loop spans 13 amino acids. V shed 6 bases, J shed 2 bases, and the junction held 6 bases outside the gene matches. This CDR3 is CACSTGRNYGYTF. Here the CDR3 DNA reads TGTGCCTGCTCGACAGGGCGGAACTATGGCTACACCTTC.

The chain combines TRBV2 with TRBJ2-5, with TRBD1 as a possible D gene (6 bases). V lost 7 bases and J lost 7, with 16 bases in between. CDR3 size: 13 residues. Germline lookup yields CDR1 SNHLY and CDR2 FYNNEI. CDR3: CASKGLEGGTQYF. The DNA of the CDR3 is TGTGCCAGCAAGGGGTTGGAAGGGGGGACCCAGTACTTC.

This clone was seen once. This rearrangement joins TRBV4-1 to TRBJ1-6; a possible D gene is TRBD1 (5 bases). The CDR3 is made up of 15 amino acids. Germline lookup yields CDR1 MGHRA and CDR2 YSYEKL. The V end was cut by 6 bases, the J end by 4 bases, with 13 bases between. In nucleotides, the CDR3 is TGCGCCAGCAGGATTCAACAGGAATATAATTCACCCCTCCACTTT. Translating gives CASRIQQEYNSPLHF.

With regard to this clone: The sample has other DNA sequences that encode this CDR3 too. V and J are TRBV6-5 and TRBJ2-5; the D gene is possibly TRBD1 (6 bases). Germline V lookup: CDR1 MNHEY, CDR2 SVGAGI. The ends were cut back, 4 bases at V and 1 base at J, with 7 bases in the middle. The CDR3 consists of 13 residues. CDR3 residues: CASSFRGQETQYF. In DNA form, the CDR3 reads TGTGCCAGCAGTTTCAGGGGCCAAGAGACCCAGTACTTC.

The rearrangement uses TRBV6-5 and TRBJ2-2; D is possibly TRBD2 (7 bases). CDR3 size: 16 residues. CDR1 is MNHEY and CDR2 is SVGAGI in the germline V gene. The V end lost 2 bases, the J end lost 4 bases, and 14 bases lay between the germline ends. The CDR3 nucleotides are TGTGCCAGCAGTTACAGGGGGGGGGCCCCCACCGGGGAGCTGTTTTTT. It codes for CASSYRGGAPTGELFF.

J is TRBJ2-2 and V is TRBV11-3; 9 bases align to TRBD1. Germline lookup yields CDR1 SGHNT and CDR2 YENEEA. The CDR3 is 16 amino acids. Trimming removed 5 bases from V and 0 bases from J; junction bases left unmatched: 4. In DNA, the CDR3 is TGTGCCAGCAGCCGTTGGACAGGGGCGAACACCGGGGAGCTGTTTTTT. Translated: CASSRWTGANTGELFF.

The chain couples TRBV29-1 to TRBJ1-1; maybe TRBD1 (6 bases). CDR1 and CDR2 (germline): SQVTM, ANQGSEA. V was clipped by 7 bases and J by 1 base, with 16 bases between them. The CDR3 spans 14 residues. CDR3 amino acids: CSAGPTGQNTEAFF. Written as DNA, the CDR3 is TGCAGCGCCGGACCTACAGGGCAGAACACTGAAGCTTTCTTT.

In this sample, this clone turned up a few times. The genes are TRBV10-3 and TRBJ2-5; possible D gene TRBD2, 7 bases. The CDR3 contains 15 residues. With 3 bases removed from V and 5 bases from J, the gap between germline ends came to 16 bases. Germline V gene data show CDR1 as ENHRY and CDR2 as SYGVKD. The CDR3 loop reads CAISDPGGGSETQYF. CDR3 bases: TGTGCCATCAGTGACCCGGGGGGCGGATCGGAGACCCAGTACTTC.

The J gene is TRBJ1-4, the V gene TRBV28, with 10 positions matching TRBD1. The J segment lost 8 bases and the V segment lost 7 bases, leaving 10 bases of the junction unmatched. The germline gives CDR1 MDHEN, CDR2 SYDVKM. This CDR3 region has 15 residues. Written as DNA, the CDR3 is TGTGCCAGCACTCTACAGGGGACAGGGGAGGAAAAACTGTTTTTT. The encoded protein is CASTLQGTGEEKLFF.

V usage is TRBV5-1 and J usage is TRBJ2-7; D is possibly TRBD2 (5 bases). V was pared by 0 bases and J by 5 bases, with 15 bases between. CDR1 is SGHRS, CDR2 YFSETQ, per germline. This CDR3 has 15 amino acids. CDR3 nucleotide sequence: TGCGCCAGCAGCTTGGTCCCTTTGACCGGGAACGAGCAGTACTTC. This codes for CASSLVPLTGNEQYF.

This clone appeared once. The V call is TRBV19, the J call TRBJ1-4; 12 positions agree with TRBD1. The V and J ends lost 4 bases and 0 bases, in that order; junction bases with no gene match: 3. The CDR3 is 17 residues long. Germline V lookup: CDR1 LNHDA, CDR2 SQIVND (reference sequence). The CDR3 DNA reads TGTGCCAGTAGTACGGGACAGGGGGCCTCAACTAATGAAAAACTGTTTTTT. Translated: CASSTGQGASTNEKLFF.

The CDR3 coding sequence is TGTGCCAGCAGTTACCGGGGGGAGGGCACTGAAGCTTTCTTT. Translating it yields CASSYRGEGTEAFF. The V call is TRBV6-5, the J call TRBJ1-1; weak D call: TRBD1 (5 bases). Between the trimmed V and J ends, which lost 2 bases and 4 bases, there was a span of 11 bases. This CDR3 is built from 14 residues. Germline-derived CDR1 and CDR2 are MNHEY and SVGAGI.

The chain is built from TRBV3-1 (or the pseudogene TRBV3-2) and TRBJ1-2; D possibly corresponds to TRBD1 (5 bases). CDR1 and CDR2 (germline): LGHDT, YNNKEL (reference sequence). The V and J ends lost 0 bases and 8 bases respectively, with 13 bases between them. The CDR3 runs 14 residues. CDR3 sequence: CASSQDYGGTGYTF. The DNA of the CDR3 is TGTGCCAGCAGCCAAGATTACGGGGGAACGGGCTACACCTTC.

Written as DNA, the CDR3 is TGTGCCAGCAGCTTGGGAGACGGCAGAAATCAGCCCCAGCATTTT. It codes for CASSLGDGRNQPQHF. The chain joins TRBV7-9 to TRBJ1-5; the D is unclear. V was trimmed by 3 bases and J by 4 bases, leaving 13 bases between them. Germline V gene lookup returns CDR1 SEHNR and CDR2 FQNEAQ (reference sequence). This CDR3 comprises 15 residues.

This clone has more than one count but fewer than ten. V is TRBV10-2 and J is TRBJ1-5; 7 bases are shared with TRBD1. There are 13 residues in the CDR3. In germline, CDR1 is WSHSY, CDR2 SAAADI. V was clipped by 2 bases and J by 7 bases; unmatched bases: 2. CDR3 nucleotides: TGCGCCAGCAGTGAGGCAGGGGGGCAGCCCCAGCATTTT. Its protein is CASSEAGGQPQHF.

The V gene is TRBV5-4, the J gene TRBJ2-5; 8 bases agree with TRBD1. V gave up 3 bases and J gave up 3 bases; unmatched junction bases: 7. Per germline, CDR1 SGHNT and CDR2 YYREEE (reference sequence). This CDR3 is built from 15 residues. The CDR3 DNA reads TGTGCCAGCAGCTCATTTATACAGGGGGAAGAGACCCAGTACTTC. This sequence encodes CASSSFIQGEETQYF.

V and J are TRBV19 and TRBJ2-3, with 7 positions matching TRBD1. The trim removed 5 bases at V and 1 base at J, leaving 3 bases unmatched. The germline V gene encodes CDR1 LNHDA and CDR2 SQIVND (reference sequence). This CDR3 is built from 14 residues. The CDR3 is CASSPDRGTDTQYF. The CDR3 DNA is TGTGCCAGTAGTCCAGACAGGGGCACAGATACGCAGTATTTT.

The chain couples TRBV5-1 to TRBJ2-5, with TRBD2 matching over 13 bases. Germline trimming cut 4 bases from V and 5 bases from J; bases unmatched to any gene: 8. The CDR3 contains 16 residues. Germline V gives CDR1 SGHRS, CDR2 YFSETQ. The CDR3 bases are TGCGCCAGCAGCCGACCGACTAGCGGGGGGCCGGAGACCCAGTACTTC. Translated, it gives CASSRPTSGGPETQYF.

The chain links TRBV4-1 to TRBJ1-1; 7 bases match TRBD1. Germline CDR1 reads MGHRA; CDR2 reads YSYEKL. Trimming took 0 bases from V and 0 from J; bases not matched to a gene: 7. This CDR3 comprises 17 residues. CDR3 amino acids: CASSQDQTGIMNTEAFF. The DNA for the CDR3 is TGCGCCAGCAGCCAAGACCAGACAGGGATTATGAACACTGAAGCTTTCTTT.